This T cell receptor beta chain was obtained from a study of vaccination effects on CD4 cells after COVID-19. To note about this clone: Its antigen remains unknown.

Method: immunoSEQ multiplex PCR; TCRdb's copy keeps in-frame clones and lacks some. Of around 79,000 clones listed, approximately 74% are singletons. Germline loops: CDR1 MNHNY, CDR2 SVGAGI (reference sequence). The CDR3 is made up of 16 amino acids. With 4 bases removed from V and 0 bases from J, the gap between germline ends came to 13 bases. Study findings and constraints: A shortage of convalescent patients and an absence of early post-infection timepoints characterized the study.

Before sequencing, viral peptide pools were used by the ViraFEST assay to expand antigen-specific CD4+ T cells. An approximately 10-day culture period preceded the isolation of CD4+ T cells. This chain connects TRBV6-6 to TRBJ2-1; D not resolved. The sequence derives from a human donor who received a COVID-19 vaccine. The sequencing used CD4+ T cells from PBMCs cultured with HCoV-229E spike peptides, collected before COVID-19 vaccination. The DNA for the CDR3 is TGTGCCAGCAGTTCCATCCGTTCCGCCTCCTACAATGAGCAGTTCTTC. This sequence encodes CASSSIRSASYNEQFF.